What follows describes a single T cell receptor beta chain. The data stem from a study of blood T cell repertoires in COVID-19. In the study overall: T cells, B-cell-depleted T cells, or PBMCs supplied cDNA or gDNA.

Sequencing used immunoSEQ multiplex PCR; TCRdb keeps in-frame clones, though not all of them. The sample has around 39,000 clones, almost 90% seen once. V lost 6 bases and J lost 8; bases outside the gene matches: 13. There are 15 residues in the CDR3. Germline-derived CDR1 and CDR2 are LNHDA and SQIVND (reference sequence). The sample was peripheral blood. The origin of this receptor is an older man with acute or convalescent COVID-19. This chain joins TRBV19 and TRBJ1-2; 9 positions match TRBD1. As DNA, the CDR3 is TGTGCCAGTAGGAACCCGGGACAGGGATCCAGCGGCTACACCTTC. The encoded protein is CASRNPGQGSSGYTF.